The T cell receptor beta chain described here comes from a study of T cell changes during pregnancy in multiple sclerosis (dated by TCRdb to between 2018 and 2020). Study-wide context: Changes in the T cell repertoire over the course of pregnancy were examined in this study in women with multiple sclerosis.

Library preparation was by the immunoSEQ multiplex PCR assay. Imported from immuneACCESS, the table was reduced by TCRdb to in-frame sequences with V and J called. These copies leave out some clones; in studies compared against another copy, an unresolved V gene accounts for under half, and the cause of the remainder is not known. The sample data list approximately 42,000 clones, and 80% to 90% of these were observed just once. Around 0.7% of the sample is taken by the ten largest. A note on this clone: What antigen it recognizes has not been identified. There are no base qualities to consult, and no much larger clone falls within one base.

The CDR3 starts with the cysteine, ends with the phenylalanine, and has 15 residues. CDR3 DNA only is kept here, 45 bases in frame from base 1. Germline trimming: 0 bases from V, 1 base from J; junction bases outside gene matches: 2. Looking up the germline V gene yields CDR1 KGHSH and CDR2 LQKENI. The sample in question was CD4+ T cells from peripheral blood mononuclear cells, obtained before pregnancy. The origin of this receptor is a female donor with multiple sclerosis, enrolled in a pregnancy study. The chain was built from TRBV18 and TRBJ1-2; the central 7 bases match TRBD1. The nucleotides are TGTGCCAGCTCACCACCCGGGACAGATAACTATGGCTACACCTTC. Translated, it gives CASSPPGTDNYGYTF.